Each of the 7 T cell receptor beta chains below was sequenced from the same sample in a study of early T cells in non-severe SARS-CoV-2 infection (dated by TCRdb to the early 2020s). The library was built by means of 5' RACE. Sequencing relied on a NextSeq 500. TCRdb passed the public sequencing reads through fastp at Q25 and MiXCR, retaining productive beta sequences. Rows with a matching CDR3 protein are joined into one entry that keeps the most common DNA and genes. A total of 20,000 to 25,000 distinct CDR3 sequences appear in this sample, roughly 4% of them only once. The ten biggest clones cover roughly 1.5% of the sample. Sequenced sample: whole blood. These receptors originate from an adult who was a healthcare worker with PCR-confirmed SARS-CoV-2 infection or an uninfected control (not recorded which).

J is TRBJ2-3 and V is TRBV3-1; D gene uncertain. With 4 bases removed from V and 3 bases from J, the gap between germline ends came to 8 bases. Germline V lookup: CDR1 LGHDT, CDR2 YNNKEL (reference sequence). The CDR3 extends over 13 amino acids. In DNA form, the CDR3 reads TGTGCCAGCAGCCTGTTAGAGACAGATACGCAGTATTTT. Its translation is CASSLLETDTQYF.

Only a few counts were recorded for this clonotype. J is TRBJ2-1 and V is TRBV12-3 or TRBV12-4; TRBD2 agrees at 12 bases. V was clipped by 6 bases and J by 8 bases; unmatched bases: 8. The CDR3 totals 15 residues. The chain's CDR3 is CASRAQGLAGHEQFF. CDR3 bases: TGTGCCAGCAGGGCCCAGGGACTAGCGGGCCATGAGCAGTTCTTC.

The rearrangement links TRBV5-4 to TRBJ1-5; 11 bases match TRBD1. The CDR3 length is 15 residues. Losses at the gene ends were 4 bases for V and 3 bases for J; bases not matched to a gene: 3. Germline V CDR1 and CDR2: SGHNT, YYREEE (reference sequence). CDR3 region: CASSTDRGLNQPQHF. Here the CDR3 DNA reads TGTGCCAGCAGCACGGACAGGGGGCTCAATCAGCCCCAGCATTTT.

The chain uses TRBV4-3 and TRBJ2-5; the D is unclear. The V end lost 3 bases, the J end lost 14 bases, and 16 bases lay between the germline ends. The germline gives CDR1 LGHNA, CDR2 YSLEER. The CDR3 spans 12 residues. For the CDR3, the DNA is TGCGCCAGCAGCCAGGACGGCATTAAGGTCTACTTC. Translation gives CASSQDGIKVYF.

This clonotype has at least ten counts. This chain connects TRBV18 to TRBJ2-1, with 8 bases that match TRBD2. V trimming: 0 bases; J trimming: 2 bases; junction bases outside the gene matches: 9. This CDR3 region has 18 residues. Germline CDR1 is KGHSH and CDR2 is LQKENI. The CDR3 DNA reads TGTGCCAGCTCACCACCCTACGGGGGGGAGGCTACCTACAATGAGCAGTTCTTC. This gives the protein CASSPPYGGEATYNEQFF.

This clonotype was seen at least ten times. The genes are TRBV7-2 and TRBJ2-3; possibly TRBD1 for D (5 bases). CDR3 length equals 12 residues. CDR1 and CDR2 (germline): SGHTA, FQGNSA. V gave up 8 bases and J gave up 7 bases, with 13 bases separating them. CDR3 sequence reads: CASQLAGNTQYF. Here the CDR3 DNA reads TGTGCCAGCCAGCTCGCAGGGAATACGCAGTATTTT.

This clonotype has at least ten counts. V usage is TRBV11-2 and J usage is TRBJ2-5; D ambiguous. Germline V gene sequence: CDR1 SGHAT, CDR2 FQNNGV. Between the trimmed V and J ends, which lost 5 bases and 0 bases, there was a span of 13 bases. The CDR3 covers 15 residues. The CDR3 spells CASSTTRTYQETQYF. The CDR3, as DNA: TGTGCCAGCAGCACAACCCGGACCTACCAAGAGACCCAGTACTTC.